The 18 T cell receptor beta chains below come from one sample, sequenced in a study of blood T cell repertoires in COVID-19. Produced via immunoSEQ multiplex PCR; TCRdb's table is partial and in-frame only. The repertoire holds roughly 54,000 clones, 90% seen once, with 3.9% in the top ten. Sequenced: peripheral blood. Receptors were obtained from a man aged 50-59 years with acute or convalescent COVID-19.

The chain carries TRBV6-2 or TRBV6-3 and TRBJ2-7, with TRBD1 identical over 9 bases. Germline CDR1 and CDR2: MNHEY and SVGEGT. V was clipped by 5 bases and J by 5 bases; unmatched bases: 13. The CDR3 contains 16 residues. CDR3 nucleotides: TGTGCCAGCAGTGCCCGGACAGGGGAAGGACGGGACGAGCAGTACTTC. This translates into CASSARTGEGRDEQYF.

The chain carries TRBV11-3 and TRBJ1-5; no clear D gene. This CDR3 has 20 residues. CDR1 and CDR2 from the germline V gene are SGHNT and YENEEA. Trimming took 0 bases from V and 0 from J, leaving 21 bases between them. The CDR3 spells CASSLEAGRVRVNSNQPQHF. DNA of the CDR3: TGTGCCAGCAGCTTAGAGGCGGGTAGGGTTAGGGTTAATAGCAATCAGCCCCAGCATTTT.

The chain couples TRBV24-1 to TRBJ1-2, with TRBD1 as a possible D gene (5 bases). The V end lost 6 bases, the J end lost 5 bases, and 9 bases lay between the germline ends. Looked up from germline, CDR1 is KGHDR and CDR2 is SFDVKD. This CDR3 has 12 residues. The CDR3 DNA follows: TGTGCCACCAGTCACAGGTTATATGGCTACACCTTC. This translates into CATSHRLYGYTF.

The chain's CDR3 is CAWSTGQGARYGYTF. CDR3 bases: TGTGCCTGGAGTACTGGACAGGGGGCCCGGTATGGCTACACCTTC. J is TRBJ1-2 and V is TRBV30; 11 positions match TRBD1. The CDR3 runs 15 residues. Unmatched junction bases numbered 7, after V lost 2 bases and J lost 5 bases. The germline V gene encodes CDR1 GTSNPN and CDR2 SVGIG (reference sequence). Combining the CDR3 with reference TRBV30 and TRBJ1-2 gives the whole variable domain SQTIHQWPATLVQPVGSPLSLECTVEGTSNPNLYWYRQAAGRGLQLLFYSVGIGQISSEVPQNLSASRPQDRQFILSSKKLLLSDSGFYLCAWSTGQGARYGYTFGSGTRLTVV.

The chain uses TRBV27 and TRBJ2-2; TRBD2 matches at 14 bases. The germline V gene has CDR1 MNHEY and CDR2 SMNVEV (reference sequence). V trimming: 5 bases; J trimming: 7 bases; junction bases outside the gene matches: 6. The CDR3 spans 16 residues. CDR3 region: CASSRTSGGSGGELFF. The CDR3 DNA reads as TGTGCCAGCAGTCGGACTAGCGGGGGGAGTGGCGGGGAGCTGTTTTTT.

The rearrangement joins TRBV11-3 to TRBJ2-1; no reliable D call. The CDR3 consists of 13 residues. V gave up 5 bases and J gave up 5 bases, with 10 bases separating them. Germline V CDR1 and CDR2: SGHNT, YENEEA. CDR3 protein: CASSPEAHNEQFF. CDR3 DNA sequence: TGTGCCAGCAGCCCCGAAGCCCACAATGAGCAGTTCTTC.

The chain links TRBV10-3 to TRBJ2-3; TRBD2 matches 10 bases. CDR3 length: 13 residues. V gave up 11 bases and J gave up 1 base; unmatched junction bases: 3. Germline V gene data show CDR1 as ENHRY and CDR2 as SYGVKD. CDR3 in amino acids: CASGLAGTDTQYF. CDR3 DNA: TGTGCCTCTGGACTAGCGGGCACAGATACGCAGTATTTT.

The chain couples TRBV7-9 to TRBJ2-7; tentative D call: TRBD1 (5 bases). V dropped 6 bases and J dropped 4 bases, with 16 bases sitting between them. CDR3 size: 14 residues. The germline V gene encodes CDR1 SEHNR and CDR2 FQNEAQ (reference sequence). The CDR3 region has the DNA TGTGCCAGCAGTCCAGGGTGGCAGGGTTACGAGCAGTACTTC. Protein product: CASSPGWQGYEQYF.

This chain joins TRBV21-1 and TRBJ1-1; the D call of TRBD1 is as the table states it, not checked on the DNA. TRBV21-1 is a documented pseudogene. This CDR3 contains 14 residues. In DNA form, the CDR3 reads TGTGCCAGCAGCCCCGGGACAAGGAACACTGAAGCTTTCTTT. Translated, it gives CASSPGTRNTEAFF.

The CDR3 reads CASRREGSTGELFF. The CDR3 DNA reads as TGTGCCAGCAGGCGGGAGGGAAGCACCGGGGAGCTGTTTTTT. The chain links TRBV7-9 to TRBJ2-2; TRBD2 matches 9 bases. The CDR3 totals 14 residues. Germline trimming cut 6 bases from V and 4 bases from J; bases unmatched to any gene: 3. The germline gives CDR1 SEHNR, CDR2 FQNEAQ (reference sequence).

The rearrangement links TRBV6-5 to TRBJ1-4; the D gene is possibly TRBD1 (6 bases). Germline V CDR1 and CDR2: MNHEY, SVGAGI. The CDR3 has 14 residues. The V end lost 4 bases, the J end lost 4 bases, and 10 bases lay between the germline ends. CDR3 sequence reads: CASSLGQNNEKLFF. DNA for the CDR3: TGTGCCAGCAGTTTAGGACAGAATAATGAAAAACTGTTTTTT.

This chain joins TRBV5-1 and TRBJ2-3; 11 bases fit TRBD2. V dropped 8 bases and J dropped 3; count of bases not matched to a gene: 2. CDR3 length equals 13 residues. Germline V gives CDR1 SGHRS, CDR2 YFSETQ. The CDR3 DNA sequence: TGCGCCAGTTTAGCGGGAGGGACAGATACGCAGTATTTT. It encodes CASLAGGTDTQYF.

This chain joins TRBV19 and TRBJ2-5; maybe TRBD1 (5 bases). CDR3 length: 15 residues. From germline, CDR1 is LNHDA and CDR2 SQIVND (reference sequence). V shed 4 bases and J shed 4 bases, with 16 bases lying between them. DNA of the CDR3: TGTGCCAGTAGTAAACCGCGACAAGGGGCAGAGACCCAGTACTTC. It yields the protein CASSKPRQGAETQYF.

This sequence joins TRBV6-5 and TRBJ1-1; D possibly corresponds to TRBD1 (6 bases). Trimming took 6 bases from V and 2 from J, leaving 13 bases between them. Per germline, CDR1 MNHEY and CDR2 SVGAGI. This CDR3 comprises 14 residues. Written as DNA, the CDR3 is TGTGCCAGCAGGTCCCCAGGGGAAAACACTGAAGCTTTCTTT. Protein sequence: CASRSPGENTEAFF.

V gene TRBV29-1 combines with J gene TRBJ1-1, with D maybe TRBD1 (5 bases). Germline assignment: CDR1 SQVTM and CDR2 ANQGSEA. The CDR3 extends over 13 amino acids. V lost 4 bases and J lost 3, with 12 bases in between. CDR3 coding DNA: TGCAGCGTTGCGGGGGGAGCTGACACTGAAGCTTTCTTT. This codes for CSVAGGADTEAFF.

This clone turned up a few times. J is TRBJ2-1 and V is TRBV9, with unresolved D. V lost 0 bases to trimming and J lost 9 bases, with 10 bases between them. This CDR3 contains 13 residues. Germline V gene data show CDR1 as SGDLS and CDR2 as YYNGEE. CDR3 sequence: CASSVDGHGEQFF. CDR3 DNA sequence: TGTGCCAGCAGCGTAGATGGTCACGGTGAGCAGTTCTTC.

The chain employs TRBV5-4 and TRBJ2-3; 11 nucleotides match TRBD2. The CDR3 covers 18 residues. CDR1 is SGHNT and CDR2 is YYREEE in the germline V gene (reference sequence). The V segment lost 1 base and the J segment 4 bases; nucleotides outside the gene matches: 11. The CDR3 sequence: CASSLPTDTSGSADTQYF. CDR3 nucleotides: TGTGCCAGCAGCTTGCCCACCGACACTAGCGGGAGTGCAGATACGCAGTATTTT. Together with reference TRBV5-4 and TRBJ2-3, the CDR3 gives the full variable domain: ETGVTQSPTHLIKTRGQQVTLRCSSQSGHNTVSWYQQALGQGPQFIFQYYREEENGRGNFPPRFSGLQFPNYSSELNVNALELDDSALYLCASSLPTDTSGSADTQYFGPGTRLTVL.

This sequence joins TRBV5-1 and TRBJ2-3; D perhaps matches TRBD2 (6 bases). Germline V gives CDR1 SGHRS, CDR2 YFSETQ. The length of the CDR3 is 16 residues. Trimming pared 4 bases from V and 1 base from J, leaving 16 bases between. The CDR3 sequence: CASSPGLVARTDTQYF. For the CDR3, the DNA is TGCGCCAGCAGCCCGGGACTGGTAGCGCGCACAGATACGCAGTATTTT.